What follows describes a single T cell receptor beta chain. This record belongs to a study of blood T cell repertoires in COVID-19. Study details: Samples came from the United States, Italy and Spain, spanning acute and convalescent COVID-19.

The repertoire was sequenced with immunoSEQ multiplex PCR; TCRdb's copy has only in-frame clones and lacks some. The sample gives approximately 150,000 clones, approximately 80% of which show up once; roughly 10% is in the top ten. Trimming at V came to 4 bases and at J to 1 base, leaving 15 bases not matched to a gene. The CDR3 runs to 19 residues. The V gene's germline CDR1 is KGHSH and CDR2 LQKENI. The sample was peripheral blood. This clonotype was obtained from a man between 60 and 75 years old with active or convalescent COVID-19. V gene TRBV18 combines with J gene TRBJ1-2, with TRBD1 matching over 10 bases. CDR3 sequence reads: CASSLRDRGPTFDNYGYTF. CDR3 DNA: TGTGCCAGCTCACTCCGGGACAGGGGCCCTACCTTCGATAACTATGGCTACACCTTC.